These T cell receptor beta chains were read from a single sample in a study of T-cell reconstitution after alpha-beta-depleted transplantation in children. TCRdb analysed the PCR reads with MiXCR anew, one entry per CDR3 protein. The sample holds 450,000 to 600,000 distinct CDR3 sequences; approximately 12% are singletons and the top ten take 2.2%. The sequenced sample was PBMCs, mostly from graft donor cells, obtained 360 days after TCRalphabeta/CD19-depleted stem cell transplant. All receptors derive from a male patient under 18 who had a stem cell transplant for acute myeloid leukemia, so the T cells may come from the graft donor. Both conserved end residues are part of each CDR3. D genes are given only for firm matches.

V gene: TRBV12-3/TRBV12-4; J gene: TRBJ2-7; D gene: -; CDR3 protein: CASSPPGTLAYEQYF
V gene: TRBV12-3/TRBV12-4; J gene: TRBJ2-1; D gene: -; CDR3 protein: CASSWGPQGSSYNEQFF
V gene: TRBV2; J gene: TRBJ2-5; D gene: -; CDR3 protein: CASSEWSEETQYF
V gene: TRBV7-2; J gene: TRBJ2-2; D gene: -; CDR3 protein: CASSPRLESGELFF
V gene: TRBV11-2; J gene: TRBJ2-7; D gene: TRBD2; CDR3 protein: CASSLEISGRGEQYF
V gene: TRBV20-1; J gene: TRBJ2-7; D gene: -; CDR3 protein: CSARADGPYEQYF
V gene: TRBV15; J gene: TRBJ2-1; D gene: TRBD1; CDR3 protein: CATSTQGAGVNEQFF
V gene: TRBV29-1; J gene: TRBJ2-7; D gene: -; CDR3 protein: CSVDFTYEQYF
V gene: TRBV7-2; J gene: TRBJ2-7; D gene: -; CDR3 protein: CASSSDSLIRRQYF
V gene: TRBV10-3; J gene: TRBJ2-5; D gene: -; CDR3 protein: CAISVLRGKETQYF
V gene: TRBV20-1; J gene: TRBJ2-1; D gene: -; CDR3 protein: CSASWALHNEQFF
V gene: TRBV21-1; J gene: TRBJ2-1; D gene: -; CDR3 protein: CASSLGTVTYNEQFF
V gene: TRBV9; J gene: TRBJ2-6; D gene: -; CDR3 protein: CASSSLPRAGSGISGANVLTF
V gene: TRBV6-2/TRBV6-3; J gene: TRBJ2-7; D gene: -; CDR3 protein: CASSYGGVSNEQYF
V gene: TRBV6-2/TRBV6-3; J gene: TRBJ2-1; D gene: TRBD1; CDR3 protein: CASSYSGQQNEQFF
V gene: TRBV12-3/TRBV12-4; J gene: TRBJ2-7; D gene: TRBD1; CDR3 protein: CASTRQGASYEQYF
V gene: TRBV7-2; J gene: TRBJ1-5; D gene: -; CDR3 protein: CASSLFIRDNQPQHF
V gene: TRBV7-9; J gene: TRBJ2-7; D gene: -; CDR3 protein: CASSFGRTVLHEQYF
V gene: TRBV24-1; J gene: TRBJ2-3; D gene: -; CDR3 protein: CATSDPRKGTQYF
V gene: TRBV29-1; J gene: TRBJ2-3; D gene: TRBD1; CDR3 protein: CSAGQGFTDTQYF